The present T cell receptor (beta chain) was sequenced within a study of T cells in Graves' hyperthyroidism and ophthalmopathy (dated by TCRdb to about 2019). Some background on the complete study: Peripheral blood samples were taken at the time of initial diagnosis, prior to any treatment. According to the paper, TCR Vbeta CDR3 sequencing was carried out on 120 to 150 peripheral blood samples, which came from 40 to 45 ophthalmopathy, 75 or so hyperthyroidism and about 17 progressor patients. To identify TCR V-J signatures that set the groups apart, the researchers used a discovery cohort of more than 95 patients, made up of 43 with Graves' ophthalmopathy and some 60 with stable Graves' hyperthyroidism. Prospective prediction of ophthalmopathy was tested in an independent validation cohort of approximately 19 hyperthyroidism patients and roughly 16 patients who later progressed to ophthalmopathy. After sampling, hyperthyroidism patients received methimazole starting at 30 mg daily, and ophthalmopathy patients received high-dose intravenous methylprednisolone. The study also compared thyroid tissue and blood T-cell repertoires from five or six Graves' hyperthyroidism patients. The 75 to 100 discovery patients were divided at random into training and test sets in a 7:3 ratio.

The CDR3 numbers 16 residues from cysteine through phenylalanine. Only the CDR3 DNA stays, 48 bases, in frame from base 1. From the germline V gene (reference sequence), CDR1 is MNHEY and CDR2 is SMNVEV. V is clipped by 4 bases and J by 6 bases, and the sequence between their germline boundaries is 20 bases long. Broad study findings and their caveats: In validation, progression to ophthalmopathy was predicted by the model with 55% to 71% sensitivity and under 85% specificity, a median of about 6.8 months before onset. In cross-validation, a model built on a 13 V-J signature told ophthalmopathy apart from stable hyperthyroidism with under 90% sensitivity and roughly 81% specificity, and in testing the same model reached 80%/75%. Most expanded thyroid clonotypes (frequency above 0.001) were also found in blood, which suggests that blood repertoires may mirror thyroid immune responses. No statistical method was used to fix the sample size in advance, and group allocation was not hidden from the investigators.

The TCR beta CDR3 regions were amplified from the RNA transcripts. A first-round RT-PCR of the TCR CDR3 used the HTBI primer set with the Qiagen OneStep RT-PCR kit. Libraries were constructed in a second round of multiplex PCR, after which size selection and purification were carried out. Paired-end sequencing of the libraries was performed with 100 bp reads on an Illumina HiSeq2000. The published analysis was carried out like this. Raw data were processed with SOAPnuke, discarding reads with adapters, uncalled bases, mean Phred below 15, or no exact constant-primer or identifier match. High-quality paired reads were merged using COPE v1.2.5, and each unique nucleotide sequence was defined as a clonotype. Clonotypes were aligned to IMGT TRBV, TRBD and TRBJ reference segments using MiTCR v1.1. The analysis included only V-J combinations with a frequency above 0.0001, which together covered 99.2% of the repertoires. The TCS score was defined as the ratio of F50 (clonal expansion) to E x V (chaos), calculated using BLOSUM62-based TCRdist between CDR3 peptides within each V-J. Welch's t-statistics and random forest reduced roughly 500 V-J features to 13, which were used in a naive Bayes classifier (R e1071). In TCRdb, the public reads were trimmed at Q25 with fastp and aligned with MiXCR, with productive beta chains retained. Every distinct CDR3 protein forms one entry, paired with its most common genes and DNA. TCRdb's processing, not the authors', yielded these V and J calls. Here the sample has about 270,000 distinct CDR3 sequences; 20% to 25% occur a single time. The leading ten clones occupy around 65% of the sample.

In the ophthalmopathy patients, disease was moderately to severely active, with a Clinical Activity Score of 3 or more, a NOSPECS grade of 4 or more, and a duration of less than 3 months. The study excluded patients with uncontrolled infections, other autoimmune diseases, pregnancy or lactation. Diagnoses relied on clinical symptoms, serum thyroxine and TRAb, thyroid ultrasound and orbital computed tomography. PBMCs were isolated from about 9.1 ml of fresh peripheral blood by Ficoll-Paque density gradient centrifugation. Trizol reagent was used to extract total RNA, and RNA quality was then checked on an Agilent 2100 Bioanalyzer. A note on this clonotype: Which antigen it targets is not known. No base-level quality is on record; no much larger clone is a single base apart.

The sequence derives from a man aged 30 to 45 with Graves' ophthalmopathy. The chain links TRBV27 with TRBJ2-3, and TRBD2 may be the D gene, going by 6 matching bases. Specimen: blood. CDR3 loop: CASSSQTRRFRDTQYF. In nucleotide form, the sequence is TGTGCCAGCAGTTCCCAGACTAGAAGATTCCGGGATACGCAGTATTTT.